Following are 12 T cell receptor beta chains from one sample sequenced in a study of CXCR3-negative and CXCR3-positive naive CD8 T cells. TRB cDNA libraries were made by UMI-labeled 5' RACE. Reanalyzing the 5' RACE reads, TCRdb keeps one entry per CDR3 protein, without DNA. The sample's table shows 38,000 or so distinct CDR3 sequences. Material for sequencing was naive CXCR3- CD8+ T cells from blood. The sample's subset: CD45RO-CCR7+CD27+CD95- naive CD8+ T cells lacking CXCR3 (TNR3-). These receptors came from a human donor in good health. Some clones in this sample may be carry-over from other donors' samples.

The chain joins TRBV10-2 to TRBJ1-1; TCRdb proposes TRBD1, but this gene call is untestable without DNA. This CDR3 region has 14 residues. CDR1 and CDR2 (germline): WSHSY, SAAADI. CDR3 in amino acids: CASSPGQGYTEAFF.

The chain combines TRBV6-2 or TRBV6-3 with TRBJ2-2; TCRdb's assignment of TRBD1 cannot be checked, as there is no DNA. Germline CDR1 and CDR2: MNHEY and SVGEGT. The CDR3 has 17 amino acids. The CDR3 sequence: CASRYSPGQMNTGELFF.

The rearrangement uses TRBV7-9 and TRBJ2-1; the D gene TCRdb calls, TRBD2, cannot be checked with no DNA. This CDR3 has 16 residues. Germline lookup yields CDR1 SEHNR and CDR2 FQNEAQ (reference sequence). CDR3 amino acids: CASSLAGLAGEDEQFF.

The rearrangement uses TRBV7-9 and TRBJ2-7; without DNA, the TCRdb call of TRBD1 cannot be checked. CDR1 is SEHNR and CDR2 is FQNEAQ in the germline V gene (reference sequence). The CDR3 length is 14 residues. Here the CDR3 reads CASSFPGSSYEQYF.

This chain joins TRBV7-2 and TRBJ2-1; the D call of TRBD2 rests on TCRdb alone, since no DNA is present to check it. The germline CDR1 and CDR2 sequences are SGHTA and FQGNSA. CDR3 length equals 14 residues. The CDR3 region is CASSLATAGNEQFF.

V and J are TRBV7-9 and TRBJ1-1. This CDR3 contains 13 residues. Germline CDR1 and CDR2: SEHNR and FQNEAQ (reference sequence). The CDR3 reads CASSPGLNTEAFF.

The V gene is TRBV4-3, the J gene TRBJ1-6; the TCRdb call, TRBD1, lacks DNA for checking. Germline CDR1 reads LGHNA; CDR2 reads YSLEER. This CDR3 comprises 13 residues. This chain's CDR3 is CASSQDRVSPLHF.

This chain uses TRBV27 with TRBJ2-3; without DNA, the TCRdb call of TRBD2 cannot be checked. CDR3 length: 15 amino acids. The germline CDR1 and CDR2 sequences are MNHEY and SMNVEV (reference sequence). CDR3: CASSFGTSGTDTQYF.

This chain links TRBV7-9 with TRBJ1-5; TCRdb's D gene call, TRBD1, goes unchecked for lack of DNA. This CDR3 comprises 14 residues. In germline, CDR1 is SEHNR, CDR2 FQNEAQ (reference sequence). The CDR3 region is CASSLTGEGQPQHF.

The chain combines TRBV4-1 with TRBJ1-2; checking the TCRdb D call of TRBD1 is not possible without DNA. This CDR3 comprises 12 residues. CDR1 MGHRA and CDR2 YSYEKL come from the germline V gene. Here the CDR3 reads CASSQGTGMNTF.

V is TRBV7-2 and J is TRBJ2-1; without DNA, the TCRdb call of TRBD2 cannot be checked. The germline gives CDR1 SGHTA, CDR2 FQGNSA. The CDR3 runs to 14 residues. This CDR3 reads CASSLGGGANEQFF. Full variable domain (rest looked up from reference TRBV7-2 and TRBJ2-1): GAGVSQSPSNKVTEKGKDVELRCDPISGHTALYWYRQSLGQGLEFLIYFQGNSAPDKSGLPSDRFSAERTGGSVSTLTIQRTQQEDSAVYLCASSLGGGANEQFFGPGTRLTVL.

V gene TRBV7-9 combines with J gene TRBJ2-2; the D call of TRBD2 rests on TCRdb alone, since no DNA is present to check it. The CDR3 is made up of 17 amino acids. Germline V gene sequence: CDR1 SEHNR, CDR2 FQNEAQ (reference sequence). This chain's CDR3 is CASSSGTSAPNTGELFF.